Below are 2 T cell receptor beta chains sequenced from a single sample in a study of T cell repertoires in cytomegalovirus infection. TCRdb passed the reads through MiXCR, listing each CDR3 protein once. Here the sample spans approximately 250,000 distinct CDR3 sequences, approximately 24% being singletons. The sequenced sample was CD8+ T cells from PBMCs. The receptors shown here come from a human donor in good health (CMV status not recorded). Some clones in this sample may be carry-over from other donors' samples.

The V and J genes are TRBV2 and TRBJ2-1; 10 bases match TRBD1. J gave up 4 bases and V 6 bases, and 3 bases lay outside the gene matches. Germline CDR1 is SNHLY and CDR2 is FYNNEI. The length of the CDR3 is 14 residues. The CDR3 DNA reads as TGTGCCAGCAGACCGGGACAGGGGTACAATGAGCAGTTCTTC. This codes for CASRPGQGYNEQFF.

This clonotype occurred a few times. The DNA for the CDR3 is TGTGCCAGTAGCCCATCGTGGGGTGCAGGCTACGAGCAGTACTTC. Translating gives CASSPSWGAGYEQYF. The V call is TRBV19, the J call TRBJ2-7; D is unresolved. Germline V gives CDR1 LNHDA, CDR2 SQIVND (reference sequence). V lost 6 bases, J lost 3 bases, and 18 bases lay in between. This CDR3 has 15 residues. The complete variable domain, with remaining parts taken from reference TRBV19 and TRBJ2-7, reads DGGITQSPKYLFRKEGQNVTLSCEQNLNHDAMYWYRQDPGQGLRLIYYSQIVNDFQKGDIAEGYSVSREKKESFPLTVTSAQKNPTAFYLCASSPSWGAGYEQYFGPGTRLTVT.